A single sample is the source of the 24 T cell receptor beta chains below, sequenced in a study of cytomegalovirus exposure and HLA in healthy donors (dated by TCRdb to about 2017). The library was produced with the immunoSEQ multiplex PCR assay. The multiplex PCR relied on a mix of 60 forward primers for TCR Vbeta segments and 13 reverse primers for TCR Jbeta segments. Not all clones reach the TCRdb copy of this immuneACCESS table, which keeps in-frame sequences only. Checked studies attribute under half of the gap to unresolved V genes and leave the rest unexplained. The sample's records list 40,000 or so clones. The ten largest clones represent over 3.5% of the sample. Sequences were obtained from PBMCs. Source of these receptors: a male donor in good health and CMV-seronegative.

This chain uses TRBV5-4 with TRBJ1-4; 8 nucleotides agree with TRBD1. V shed 2 bases and J 5 bases; nucleotides not matched to a gene: 5. Germline assignment: CDR1 SGHNT and CDR2 YYREEE (reference sequence). There are 15 residues in the CDR3. For the CDR3, the DNA is TGTGCCAGCAGCTTTGACAGGGGAAGGAATGAAAAACTGTTTTTT. Translating gives CASSFDRGRNEKLFF.

The V and J genes are TRBV4-2 and TRBJ2-1, with 11 bases lining up with TRBD2. Germline assignment: CDR1 LGHNA and CDR2 YNFKEQ. This CDR3 has 19 amino acids. V was pared by 4 bases and J by 5 bases, with 16 bases of the junction left unmatched. The CDR3 nucleotides are TGTGCCAGCAGCCGGGTGGTAGCGGGGGGGCTCGTGTCGGACAATGAGCAGTTCTTC. It is translated as CASSRVVAGGLVSDNEQFF.

This chain joins TRBV27 and TRBJ2-2; D may be TRBD2 (6 bases). The length of the CDR3 is 16 residues. The germline V gene encodes CDR1 MNHEY and CDR2 SMNVEV (reference sequence). Trimming pared 6 bases from V and 4 bases from J, leaving 18 bases between. The CDR3 DNA reads as TGTGCCAGCAGCCATCGCGGGACTCTCATCACCGGGGAGCTGTTTTTT. Its protein is CASSHRGTLITGELFF.

The chain uses TRBV5-5 and TRBJ1-1, with D possibly matching TRBD1 (6 bases). V was clipped by 4 bases and J by 9 bases, with 19 bases between them. This CDR3 contains 14 residues. CDR1 SGHKS and CDR2 YYEKEE come from the germline V gene (reference sequence). The CDR3 DNA reads TGTGCCAGCAGCCCGCCGCGGGGGGGCTTTCAAGCTTTCTTT. It specifies CASSPPRGGFQAFF.

This chain joins TRBV5-5 and TRBJ1-4, with D hard to call. This CDR3 has 13 amino acids. With 5 bases removed from V and 8 bases from J, the gap between germline ends came to 13 bases. Germline lookup yields CDR1 SGHKS and CDR2 YYEKEE (reference sequence). The CDR3 DNA follows: TGTGCCAGCAGACTCCTAAGCGGGGAAAAACTGTTTTTT. Translated: CASRLLSGEKLFF.

The V gene is TRBV27, the J gene TRBJ2-7, with 8 bases lining up with TRBD1. V shed 8 bases and J 3 bases; nucleotides not matched to a gene: 9. CDR1 is MNHEY, CDR2 SMNVEV, per germline (reference sequence). The CDR3 spans 14 residues. The CDR3 reads CASSDRGHYYEQYF. The CDR3 DNA sequence: TGTGCCAGCTCTGACAGGGGCCACTACTACGAGCAGTACTTC.

The CDR3 protein is CASSTGQVKTEAFF. The CDR3 nucleotides read TGTGCCAGCAGTACCGGACAGGTCAAGACTGAAGCTTTCTTT. The chain uses TRBV5-4 and TRBJ1-1; 7 positions match TRBD1. The CDR3 totals 14 residues. Germline V gene lookup returns CDR1 SGHNT and CDR2 YYREEE (reference sequence). Trimming cost V 5 bases and J 5 bases; bases outside gene matches: 9.

V usage is TRBV2 and J usage is TRBJ1-3; weak D call: TRBD1 (6 bases). Between the trimmed V and J ends, which lost 6 bases and 2 bases, there was a span of 14 bases. Germline V gene sequence: CDR1 SNHLY, CDR2 FYNNEI. The CDR3 runs 15 residues. CDR3 amino acids: CASSQKGTTGNTIYF. DNA of the CDR3: TGTGCCAGCAGCCAAAAGGGGACAACTGGAAACACCATATATTTT.

V and J are TRBV7-8 and TRBJ1-5; the D gene is possibly TRBD1 (5 bases). With 1 base removed from V and 8 bases from J, the gap between germline ends came to 15 bases. This CDR3 is 15 amino acids long. Per germline, CDR1 SGHVS and CDR2 FQNEAQ. The CDR3 sequence: CASSLGTGGQEPQHF. The CDR3 region has the DNA TGTGCCAGCAGCTTAGGTACGGGGGGTCAGGAGCCCCAGCATTTT.

V and J are TRBV15 and TRBJ1-3; unclear D gene. The CDR3 runs 14 residues. Looked up from germline, CDR1 is LNHNV and CDR2 is YYDKDF (reference sequence). Trimming removed 5 bases at V and 2 bases at J, with 10 bases between. The CDR3 sequence is CATSSDLAGNTIYF. As DNA, the CDR3 is TGTGCCACCAGCTCCGATTTAGCTGGAAACACCATATATTTT. The full variable domain, rest sourced from reference TRBV15 and TRBJ1-3, is DAMVIQNPRYQVTQFGKPVTLSCSQTLNHNVMYWYQQKSSQAPKLLFHYYDKDFNNEADTPDNFQSRRPNTSFCFLDIRSPGLGDTAMYLCATSSDLAGNTIYFGEGSWLTVV.

This chain links TRBV18 with TRBJ1-1, with D unresolved. This CDR3 has 13 amino acids. The V and J ends lost 5 bases and 5 bases respectively, with 12 bases between them. From germline, CDR1 is KGHSH and CDR2 LQKENI. In DNA, the CDR3 is TGTGCCAGCTCATATAACTATGGGACTGAAGCTTTCTTT. Translated, it gives CASSYNYGTEAFF.

The gene calls are TRBV13 and TRBJ1-1; possible D gene TRBD1, 6 bases. Germline loops: CDR1 PRHDT, CDR2 FYEKMQ (reference sequence). Trimming removed 6 bases at V and 7 bases at J, with 15 bases between. The CDR3 contains 13 residues. CDR3 nucleotides: TGTGCCAGCAGTCCAGGGGCGGGAGGTGAAGCTTTCTTT. It translates to CASSPGAGGEAFF.

The genes are TRBV6-1 and TRBJ2-3; maybe TRBD2 (6 bases). This CDR3 contains 14 residues. The V end was cut by 1 base, the J end by 7 bases, with 12 bases between. From germline, CDR1 is MNHNS and CDR2 SASEGT. DNA of the CDR3: TGTGCCAGCAGTGAAGGGGGGGTTTCTAATACGCAGTATTTT. Its protein product is CASSEGGVSNTQYF.

This rearrangement joins TRBV5-1 to TRBJ2-5; D perhaps matches TRBD1 (5 bases). The V end was cut by 4 bases, the J end by 4 bases, with 17 bases between. The CDR3 is 15 amino acids. Germline CDR1 reads SGHRS; CDR2 reads YFSETQ. Here the CDR3 reads CASSVVVGRIETQYF. CDR3 DNA sequence: TGCGCCAGCAGCGTCGTTGTGGGGCGCATAGAGACCCAGTACTTC.

The chain links TRBV15 to TRBJ1-5; D gene ambiguous. CDR1 is LNHNV and CDR2 is YYDKDF in the germline V gene (reference sequence). V was clipped by 3 bases and J by 10 bases, with 16 bases between them. This CDR3 region has 14 residues. The chain's CDR3 is CATSSVDGPSPQHF. Written as DNA, the CDR3 is TGTGCCACCAGCAGTGTAGATGGGCCGTCACCCCAGCATTTT.

V is TRBV2 and J is TRBJ1-2; possibly TRBD1 for D (6 bases). Per the germline V gene, CDR1 is SNHLY and CDR2 is FYNNEI. The CDR3 extends over 17 amino acids. With 0 bases removed from V and 3 bases from J, the gap between germline ends came to 17 bases. The CDR3 loop is CASSEAYGSRGDYGYTF. CDR3 coding DNA: TGTGCCAGCAGTGAAGCGTATGGGTCCAGGGGAGACTATGGCTACACCTTC.

V gene TRBV5-3 combines with J gene TRBJ1-1; maybe TRBD1 (5 bases). TRBV5-3 is known as an ORF, though its function is uncertain. Trimming stripped 0 bases from V and 1 base from J, with 10 bases between. The CDR3 totals 15 residues. This CDR3 is CARSLAGDWNTEAFF. DNA for the CDR3: TGTGCCAGAAGCTTGGCCGGGGACTGGAACACTGAAGCTTTCTTT.

The chain employs TRBV29-1 and TRBJ2-3; 9 bases line up with TRBD2. Germline V gene sequence: CDR1 SQVTM, CDR2 ANQGSEA. The CDR3 runs to 14 residues. V trimming: 6 bases; J trimming: 0 bases; junction bases outside the gene matches: 4. The CDR3 DNA is TGCAGCGTCGTAGCGGGGGCTAGCACAGATACGCAGTATTTT. As protein: CSVVAGASTDTQYF.

The V call is TRBV11-2, the J call TRBJ1-1; 8 bases align to TRBD1. Germline V gives CDR1 SGHAT, CDR2 FQNNGV. The CDR3 is made up of 15 amino acids. V dropped 0 bases and J dropped 8; count of bases not matched to a gene: 8. For the CDR3, the DNA is TGTGCCAGCAGCTTAGATGGCCACAGGGGGACGGAAGCTTTCTTT. Its protein is CASSLDGHRGTEAFF.

The genes are TRBV5-5 and TRBJ2-1; 10 bases match TRBD2. This CDR3 region has 16 residues. V trimming: 5 bases; J trimming: 2 bases; junction bases outside the gene matches: 7. Per the germline V gene, CDR1 is SGHKS and CDR2 is YYEKEE (reference sequence). The CDR3, as DNA: TGTGCCAGCAGACCCCTAGCGGGGGAGACCTACAATGAGCAGTTCTTC. Encoded protein: CASRPLAGETYNEQFF. Full variable domain (missing parts from reference TRBV5-5 and TRBJ2-1): DAGVTQSPTHLIKTRGQQVTLRCSPISGHKSVSWYQQVLGQGPQFIFQYYEKEERGRGNFPDRFSARQFPNYSSELNVNALLLGDSALYLCASRPLAGETYNEQFFGPGTRLTVL.

This chain uses TRBV28 with TRBJ2-6; D is uncertain. V was clipped by 2 bases and J by 2 bases, with 4 bases between them. From germline, CDR1 is MDHEN and CDR2 SYDVKM. The CDR3 is 14 amino acids. CDR3 coding DNA: TGTGCCAGCAGTTTAACAACTGGGGCCAACGTCCTGACTTTC. This codes for CASSLTTGANVLTF.

CDR3 residues: CASSRRGRDEQFF. The CDR3 DNA reads TGTGCCAGTAGTCGCAGGGGAAGAGATGAGCAGTTCTTC. This chain links TRBV19 with TRBJ2-1; weak D call: TRBD1 (6 bases). With 5 bases removed from V and 8 bases from J, the gap between germline ends came to 13 bases. Germline V gene data show CDR1 as LNHDA and CDR2 as SQIVND (reference sequence). CDR3 length equals 13 residues.

The chain joins TRBV13 to TRBJ1-3, with 7 bases identical to TRBD1. This CDR3 has 16 amino acids. Germline loops: CDR1 PRHDT, CDR2 FYEKMQ (reference sequence). Trimming cost V 3 bases and J 0 bases; bases outside gene matches: 5. The CDR3 loop is CASSLTGYLSGNTIYF. DNA for the CDR3: TGTGCCAGCAGCTTGACAGGGTACCTCTCTGGAAACACCATATATTTT.

The chain links TRBV19 to TRBJ2-3; no clear D gene. The CDR3 is 12 amino acids. With 6 bases removed from V and 2 bases from J, the gap between germline ends came to 6 bases. CDR1 and CDR2 from the germline V gene are LNHDA and SQIVND (reference sequence). This CDR3 is CASSLSTDTQYF. The CDR3, as DNA: TGTGCCAGTAGCCTATCCACAGATACGCAGTATTTT. The complete variable domain, with remaining parts taken from reference TRBV19 and TRBJ2-3, reads DGGITQSPKYLFRKEGQNVTLSCEQNLNHDAMYWYRQDPGQGLRLIYYSQIVNDFQKGDIAEGYSVSREKKESFPLTVTSAQKNPTAFYLCASSLSTDTQYFGPGTRLTVL.